This TCR beta chain derives from a study of T cell clones after liver transplantation. For the study at large: A pre-transplant mixed lymphocyte reaction with TCRbeta sequencing defined graft-donor-reactive clones followed in post-transplant blood. Tolerance: complete withdrawal held at least one year, liver enzymes staying within twice normal. Findings and caveats of the study: Compared with third party-reactive sequences, donor-reactive ones declined more, independent of withdrawal success. Post-transplant, graft-donor-reactive CD4 TCRbeta sequences in blood dropped significantly in most of the 8 subjects.

Concerning this clone: Antigen unknown.

The CDR3 covers 17 residues. Unmatched junction bases numbered 6, after V lost 5 bases and J lost 2 bases. Germline CDR1 reads SGHVS; CDR2 reads FQNEAQ. Profiled with immunoSEQ multiplex PCR; TCRdb holds only in-frame clones, not every one. The table has 20,000 to 25,000 clones, roughly 92% seen once. Sequenced material: CD8+ T cells from blood, taken around 25 months after liver transplant. The V call is TRBV7-8, the J call TRBJ2-7; TRBD2 matches 16 bases. This receptor was identified in a human patient who received a liver transplant. Some T cells may have come from the graft donor. CDR3: CASSEGLAGGDPYEQYF. CDR3 DNA: TGTGCCAGCAGCGAGGGACTAGCGGGAGGGGATCCCTACGAGCAGTACTTC.